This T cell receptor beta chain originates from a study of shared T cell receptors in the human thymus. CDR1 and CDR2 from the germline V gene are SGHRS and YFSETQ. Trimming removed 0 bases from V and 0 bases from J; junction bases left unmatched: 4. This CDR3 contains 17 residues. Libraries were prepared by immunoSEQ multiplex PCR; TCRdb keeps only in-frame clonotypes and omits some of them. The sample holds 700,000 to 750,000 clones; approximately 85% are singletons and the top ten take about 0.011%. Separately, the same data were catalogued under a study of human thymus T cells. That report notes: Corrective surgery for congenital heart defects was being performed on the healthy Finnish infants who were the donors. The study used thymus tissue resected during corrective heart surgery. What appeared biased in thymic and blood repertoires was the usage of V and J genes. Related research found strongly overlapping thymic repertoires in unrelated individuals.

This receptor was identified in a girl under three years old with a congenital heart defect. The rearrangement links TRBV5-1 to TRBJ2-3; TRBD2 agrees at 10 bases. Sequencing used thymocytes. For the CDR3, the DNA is TGCGCCAGCAGCTTGGAACTAGCGGGGACCAGCACAGATACGCAGTATTTT. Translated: CASSLELAGTSTDTQYF.